The source of this T cell receptor beta chain is a study of blood T cell repertoires in COVID-19. Sequencing used immunoSEQ multiplex PCR; TCRdb keeps in-frame clones, though not all of them. This sample has approximately 270,000 clones, with around 92% found just once. A few counts support this clone. The sequenced material came from PBMCs or T cells enriched from blood (not recorded which). The sequence came from a woman aged 60-70 years who had recovered from COVID-19.

CDR3 residues: CASKSVNTEAFF. The CDR3 DNA is TGTGCCAGCAAGTCGGTGAACACTGAAGCTTTCTTT. V and J are TRBV9 and TRBJ1-1; D is uncertain. The CDR3 is made up of 12 amino acids. From germline, CDR1 is SGDLS and CDR2 YYNGEE. V shed 6 bases and J shed 0 bases, with 6 bases lying between them.